This entry lists 3 T cell receptor beta chains sequenced from one sample in a study of CD8+ T cells in alopecia areata (dated by TCRdb to the late 2010s). The time point label of this sample denotes: baseline before oral tofacitinib. Library construction relied on the immunoSEQ multiplex PCR assay. To provide template for TCR sequencing, every sample had RNA extracted and reverse transcribed into cDNA. What TCRdb holds here is the immuneACCESS table cut down to in-frame rearrangements. Part of the clones is not present; checked against another copy, under half of the missing clones reflect an unresolved V gene, and the others are unexplained. A total of some 210,000 clones appear in this sample, 50% to 65% of them only once. The ten most abundant clones make up 0.45% of the sample. The sequenced sample was CD4+ T cells sorted from blood, obtained at week 0. The receptors shown here come from a human donor with alopecia areata.

As DNA, the CDR3 is TGTGCCAGCAGCGTAGTTGGCGGGGGCTTCCATGAGCAGTTCTTC. It specifies CASSVVGGGFHEQFF. The chain has TRBV9 and TRBJ2-1; D possibly corresponds to TRBD2 (7 bases). The CDR3 spans 15 residues. Trimming left V 0 bases short and J 8 bases short, with 15 bases between. CDR1 is SGDLS, CDR2 YYNGEE, per germline. Looking up the rest from reference TRBV9 and TRBJ2-1 gives the full variable domain: DSGVTQTPKHLITATGQRVTLRCSPRSGDLSVYWYQQSLDQGLQFLIQYYNGEERAKGNILERFSAQQFPDLHSELNLSSLELGDSALYFCASSVVGGGFHEQFFGPGTRLTVL.

CDR3 protein: CASSPGLQETQYF. CDR3 bases: TGCGCCAGCAGCCCCGGACTGCAAGAGACCCAGTACTTC. This chain links TRBV5-1 with TRBJ2-5; D perhaps matches TRBD2 (5 bases). The V end lost 4 bases, the J end lost 2 bases, and 9 bases lay between the germline ends. Germline CDR1 is SGHRS and CDR2 is YFSETQ. This CDR3 is 13 amino acids long.

V usage is TRBV7-3 and J usage is TRBJ2-1, with D uncertain. Germline values: CDR1 SGHTA, CDR2 FQGTGA. V was clipped by 5 bases and J by 7 bases, with 15 bases between them. The CDR3 runs 14 residues. The CDR3 region is CASSRASRDNEQFF. CDR3 coding DNA: TGTGCCAGCAGCCGGGCTTCCCGCGATAATGAGCAGTTCTTC.